This TCR beta chain stems from a study of cytotoxic CD8 clonotypes in ibrutinib-treated CLL (dated by TCRdb to about 2021). At the level of the whole study: The cohort included approximately 15 treatment-naive and 11 to 12 relapsed/refractory patients; roughly 17 were IGHV unmutated. The response samples were drawn at a median of roughly eleven months into treatment, with a range of roughly 6 to 40 months. On average, each sample yielded around 230,000 productive templates and roughly 95,000 productive rearrangements. Partial responses were observed in some 24 patients and complete responses in 2; after a median follow-up of roughly 62 months, remission was maintained in 14 patients and progression was observed in approximately twelve. Cryopreserved peripheral blood mononuclear cells were obtained prior to treatment, at the time of response, and at either disease progression or sustained remission. Patients were still on ibrutinib when every remission and progressive disease sample was collected. Of the approximately 86 people in the trial, about two dozen had longitudinal samples available.

The goal of deep resolution MiSeq sequencing was a depth between 1 in 1 million and 1 in 200,000 T cells, and coverage averaged 10x per clonotype. The immunoSEQ hsTCRB Kit was used to generate TCR beta libraries. Regarding the original processing steps: ImmunoSEQ Data Assistant and ImmunoSEQ Analyzer were used for data analysis, and V, D and J genes were assigned according to IMGT definitions. Clonality, with values ranging from 0 to 1, was calculated as one minus the normalized Shannon entropy of productive rearrangement frequencies. Only overrepresented clonotypes making up at least 0.05% of the repertoire of each patient were included in the public clonotype analysis. About a dozen age-matched healthy donor repertoires from immuneACCESS served as clonality controls. Sourced from immuneACCESS, this table was stored by TCRdb with only in-frame sequences that have V and J called. A share of the clones is absent; for the studies checked, an unresolved V gene accounts for under half, and the remainder has no known explanation. V, J and clone size are those of that table, while D and trimming were read from the DNA. The sample records roughly 190,000 clones, 55% to 85% of which are singletons. Around 15% of the sample is held by the ten biggest clonotypes.

Note on this clone: The target of this receptor is not known. No per-base quality is available; no much larger clone lies one base away.

Results and caveats for the whole study, not just this receptor: Baseline clonality exceeded that of age-matched healthy donors and correlated strongly with circulating CD8+ T-cell counts. At ibrutinib response clonality went up, during sustained remission it held steady, and at progression it dropped back toward baseline. Sustained-remission and progressing patients did not have matched sampling times, and lymph node repertoires were not examined. Public clonotypes were found to be uncommon and were observed to contract or remain stable during treatment; the increase in clonality was shown to reflect expansion of private clonotypes at ibrutinib response.

Interpreted using the paper, the time point label stands for: 20 to 25 months on ibrutinib. For TCR beta library preparation, 1.5 to 2.5 micrograms of genomic DNA were extracted from the cryopreserved PBMCs. Longitudinal blood samples from CLL patients on ibrutinib monotherapy underwent high-throughput TCR beta sequencing. The patients were enrolled in a single-center, open-label phase 2 trial of ibrutinib monotherapy. V drops 4 bases and J drops 5 bases, leaving 18 bases in between. The CDR3 measures 15 amino acids from cysteine to phenylalanine. Just the 45-base CDR3 DNA is kept, in frame starting at base 1. The CDR1 and CDR2 encoded by the germline V gene are SGHRS and YFSETQ.

The chain couples TRBV5-1 to TRBJ2-5; a tentative D call is TRBD2 (6 bases match). Source: PBMCs, taken after 24 months of ibrutinib treatment. This clonotype was obtained from a human donor with chronic lymphocytic leukemia. The bases read TGCGCCAGCAGCGGGGGGACCTTTGAGTCGGAGACCCAGTACTTC. It translates as CASSGGTFESETQYF.